What follows describes a single T cell receptor (beta chain). Authors' processing steps: Researchers report that nucleated cell counts were estimated from reference gene primer amplification. Assay: immunoSEQ multiplex PCR; the TCRdb copy retains only in-frame clones and omits some. That table furnishes V, J and clone size, whereas the DNA furnished D and trimming. This sample yields approximately 250,000 clones, of which about 80% are seen a single time; approximately 9% belongs to the top ten. The data stem from a study of blood T cell repertoires in COVID-19. Across the whole study: Sources were T cells, B-cell-depleted T cells, or PBMCs; the material itself was cDNA or gDNA.

The CDR3 totals 14 residues. Germline V gene data show CDR1 as SGHTA and CDR2 as FQGNSA. V gave up 3 bases and J gave up 10 bases; unmatched junction bases: 6. The receptor's source is a human donor in a cohort sampled during active COVID-19. The J gene is TRBJ1-6, the V gene TRBV7-2; 7 positions match TRBD1. The sequencing input was peripheral blood. The CDR3 DNA reads TGTGCCAGCAGCTTGCGGACAGGAGGATCACCCCTCCACTTT. This encodes CASSLRTGGSPLHF.